This T cell receptor beta chain was sequenced in a study of cytomegalovirus exposure and HLA in healthy donors. PCR used 60 Vbeta primers and 13 Jbeta primers. TCRdb's copy holds only in-frame clones and misses some; the assay was immunoSEQ multiplex PCR. The profile shows roughly 150,000 clones, about 85% of them singletons. A word on this clone: Its antigen is unknown.

Study-level findings and limits: Prior analysis indicated that the majority of TCR beta V segments exhibited productivity approximately 87% or approximately 30% of the time. It was reported that the classifier diagnosed cytomegalovirus status with high specificity and sensitivity in both the original and validation cohorts.

Germline values: CDR1 MGHDK, CDR2 SYGVNS. V lost 2 bases to trimming and J lost 6 bases, with 8 bases between them. The CDR3 consists of 14 residues. This sequence joins TRBV25-1 and TRBJ1-6, with TRBD1 as a possible D gene (5 bases). Sequenced input: PBMCs. This sequence was found in a woman aged 18-30 years in good health and CMV-seronegative. The CDR3 DNA reads as TGTGCCAGCAGTGAAGCGGGGCCTAATTCACCCCTCCACTTT. It is translated as CASSEAGPNSPLHF.